This T cell receptor beta chain comes out of a study of T cell repertoires in cytomegalovirus infection. Background on the study: Public TCR beta signatures marked donors with CMV infection and the matching HLA.

Broader study findings: The ex vivo response was dominated by HLA-C-restricted CMV-specific TCR beta clonotypes.

About this clonotype itself: No antigen is known for it.

CDR1 and CDR2 (germline): DFQATT, SNEGSKA (reference sequence). The CDR3 spans 15 residues. Trimming took 0 bases from V and 4 from J; bases not matched to a gene: 7. From the reads, TCRdb called clonotypes with MiXCR, one entry per CDR3 protein. The profile shows 450,000 to 650,000 distinct CDR3 sequences, around 27% of them singletons. Sequencing was performed on PBMCs. This clonotype was obtained from a human donor in good health (CMV status not recorded). Some clones in this sample may be carry-over from other donors' samples. The chain joins TRBV20-1 to TRBJ2-5; 8 bases agree with TRBD2. CDR3 residues: CSARDQKAGAETQYF. The DNA for the CDR3 is TGCAGTGCTAGAGACCAAAAAGCGGGAGCAGAGACCCAGTACTTC.